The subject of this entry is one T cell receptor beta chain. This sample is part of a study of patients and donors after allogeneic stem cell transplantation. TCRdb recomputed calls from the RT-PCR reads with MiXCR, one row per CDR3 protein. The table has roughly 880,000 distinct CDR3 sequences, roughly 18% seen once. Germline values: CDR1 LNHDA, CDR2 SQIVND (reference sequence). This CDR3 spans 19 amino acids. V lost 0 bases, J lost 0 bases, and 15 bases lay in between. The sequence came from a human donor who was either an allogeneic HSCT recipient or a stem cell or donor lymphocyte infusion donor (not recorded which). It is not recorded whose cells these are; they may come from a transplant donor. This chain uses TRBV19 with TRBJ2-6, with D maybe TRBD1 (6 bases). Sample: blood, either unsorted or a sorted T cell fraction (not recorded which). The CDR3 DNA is TGTGCCAGTAGTATAGATGGGGGACACCGCTACTCTGGGGCCAACGTCCTGACTTTC. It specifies CASSIDGGHRYSGANVLTF.